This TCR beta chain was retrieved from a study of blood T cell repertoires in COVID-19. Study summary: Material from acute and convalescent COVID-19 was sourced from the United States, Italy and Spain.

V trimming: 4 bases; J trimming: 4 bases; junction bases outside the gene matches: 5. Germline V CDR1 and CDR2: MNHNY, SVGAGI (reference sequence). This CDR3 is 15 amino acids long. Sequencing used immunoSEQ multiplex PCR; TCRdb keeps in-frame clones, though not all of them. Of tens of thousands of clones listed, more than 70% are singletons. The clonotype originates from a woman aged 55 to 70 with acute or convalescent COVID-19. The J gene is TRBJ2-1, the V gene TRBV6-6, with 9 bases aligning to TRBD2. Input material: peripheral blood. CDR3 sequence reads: CASSSRGGGYNEQFF. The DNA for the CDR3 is TGTGCCAGCAGTTCCCGCGGGGGGGGGTACAATGAGCAGTTCTTC.